Shown below are 24 T cell receptor beta chains from a single sample sequenced in a study of blood T cell repertoires in COVID-19. Clones were sequenced by immunoSEQ multiplex PCR, and TCRdb holds only the in-frame ones, with some missing. This repertoire shows around 190,000 clones, approximately 86% found once; its top ten account for approximately 10%. Sequenced sample: PBMCs or T cells enriched from blood (not recorded which). The receptors originated from a man aged 18-30 years with acute COVID-19.

Points on this clone: At one end the junction does not follow the germline gene, possibly because of a read error. V usage is TRBV7-6 and J usage is TRBJ1-5, with 8 bases lining up with TRBD1. CDR3 length: 16 amino acids. From germline, CDR1 is SGHVS and CDR2 FNYEAQ. The CDR3 is CASSLSGTGSKQPQHF. For the CDR3, the DNA is TGTGCCAGCAGCTTAAGTGGGACAGGTAGCAAGCAGCCCCAGCATTTT.

This chain links TRBV7-5 with TRBJ1-1; TRBD1 reflects the table's D call only, with no check against the DNA. TRBV7-5 is marked as a pseudogene. The CDR3 has 13 amino acids. Here the CDR3 reads CARSRQGHTEAFF. CDR3 bases: TGTGCCAGAAGCCGACAGGGACACACTGAAGCTTTCTTT.

This clone was observed a few times. This chain connects TRBV7-8 to TRBJ2-3; TRBD1 aligns across 8 bases. This CDR3 contains 16 residues. The V and J ends lost 6 bases and 4 bases, in that order; junction bases with no gene match: 12. Germline loops: CDR1 SGHVS, CDR2 FQNEAQ. CDR3 region: CASRPSSGDRPDTQYF. The CDR3 DNA reads TGTGCCAGCAGACCTTCTTCGGGGGACAGGCCAGATACGCAGTATTTT.

The rearrangement links TRBV18 to TRBJ1-5; weak D call: TRBD1 (5 bases). This CDR3 spans 18 amino acids. Germline-derived CDR1 and CDR2 are KGHSH and LQKENI. Trimming cost V 5 bases and J 2 bases, with 22 bases left between them. The CDR3 coding sequence is TGTGCCAGCTCAAGCGGGGCAGGGCCGTGGAGGGGCAATCAGCCCCAGCATTTT. Translation gives CASSSGAGPWRGNQPQHF.

The rearrangement uses TRBV6-5 and TRBJ2-7; 9 bases are shared with TRBD1. With 7 bases clipped from V and 2 bases from J, the junction kept 9 bases outside the gene matches. The CDR3 is 15 amino acids. Germline lookup yields CDR1 MNHEY and CDR2 SVGAGI. The CDR3 loop is CASISQGAPPYEQYF. The CDR3 nucleotides read TGTGCCAGCATCTCACAGGGGGCGCCCCCCTACGAGCAGTACTTC.

This clone came up a few times. V gene TRBV27 combines with J gene TRBJ2-7; 9 bases align to TRBD1. CDR1 MNHEY and CDR2 SMNVEV come from the germline V gene (reference sequence). With V trimmed by 7 bases and J by 0 bases, 10 bases remained unmatched. CDR3 length: 16 amino acids. CDR3 nucleotide sequence: TGTGCCAGCAAGGAGAGACAGGGGGTCAGCTCCTACGAGCAGTACTTC. Protein: CASKERQGVSSYEQYF.

This clone was counted between two and nine times. The chain carries TRBV7-9 and TRBJ2-6, with D possibly TRBD1 on 5 matching bases. Per the germline V gene, CDR1 is SEHNR and CDR2 is FQNEAQ (reference sequence). CDR3 length equals 15 residues. Trimming removed 0 bases from V and 3 bases from J, with 6 bases in between. Here the CDR3 DNA reads TGTGCCAGCAGCTTAGCCCAGGGTGGGGCCAACGTCCTGACTTTC. This sequence encodes CASSLAQGGANVLTF. Full variable domain (missing parts from reference TRBV7-9 and TRBJ2-6): DTGVSQNPRHKITKRGQNVTFRCDPISEHNRLYWYRQTLGQGPEFLTYFQNEAQLEKSRLLSDRFSAERPKGSFSTLEIQRTEQGDSAMYLCASSLAQGGANVLTFGAGSRLTVL.

Only one count was recorded for this clone. The chain joins TRBV28 to TRBJ2-7, with D possibly being TRBD1 (7 bases). Trimming took off 5 bases at V and 0 bases at J, with 17 bases between the two ends. Germline loops: CDR1 MDHEN, CDR2 SYDVKM. This CDR3 contains 16 residues. DNA for the CDR3: TGTGCCAGCAGTCCCGGCGGGGACAGTATCTCCTACGAGCAGTACTTC. As protein: CASSPGGDSISYEQYF.

The chain is built from TRBV9 and TRBJ1-6, with 11 bases aligning to TRBD1. V trimming: 3 bases; J trimming: 10 bases; junction bases outside the gene matches: 3. This CDR3 spans 14 amino acids. Germline V CDR1 and CDR2: SGDLS, YYNGEE. CDR3 bases: TGTGCCAGCAGCGACGGACAGGGGGCCTCACCCCTCCACTTT. Its translation is CASSDGQGASPLHF.

This chain connects TRBV27 to TRBJ1-1; 8 bases line up with TRBD1. Germline CDR1 and CDR2: MNHEY and SMNVEV (reference sequence). The J segment lost 1 base and the V segment lost 5 bases, leaving 12 bases of the junction unmatched. The CDR3 loop spans 17 amino acids. CDR3 nucleotides: TGTGCCAGCAGTCAACACCCGGACAGGGTTGAGAACACTGAAGCTTTCTTT. Encoded protein: CASSQHPDRVENTEAFF.

This chain links TRBV7-8 with TRBJ2-5; 7 positions match TRBD2. The CDR3 extends over 16 amino acids. Per the germline V gene, CDR1 is SGHVS and CDR2 is FQNEAQ. V lost 4 bases to trimming and J lost 5 bases; unmatched junction nucleotides: 13. CDR3 amino acids: CASSSNFAGARETQYF. Here the CDR3 DNA reads TGTGCCAGCAGCTCCAATTTTGCGGGAGCAAGGGAGACCCAGTACTTC.

This clone was picked up one time. One junction end disagrees with the germline gene, perhaps due to a read error. The chain has TRBV9 and TRBJ2-1, with D possibly being TRBD1 (6 bases). This CDR3 is built from 13 residues. CDR1 SGDLS and CDR2 YYNGEE come from the germline V gene. CDR3 in DNA: TGTGCCAGCATGGGGGCCTCCGACAATGAGCAGTTCTTC. Translated: CASMGASDNEQFF.

The gene calls are TRBV28 and TRBJ1-1; D is uncertain. V shed 6 bases and J shed 8 bases, with 16 bases lying between them. The CDR3 is 13 residues long. Germline assignment: CDR1 MDHEN and CDR2 SYDVKM. The CDR3 nucleotides read TGTGCCAGCAGCACGTCCCCCTACCTAGAAGCTTTCTTT. Its translation: CASSTSPYLEAFF.

The chain employs TRBV25-1 and TRBJ2-2; 7 positions agree with TRBD1. The length of the CDR3 is 16 residues. Germline loops: CDR1 MGHDK, CDR2 SYGVNS. J gave up 1 base and V 2 bases, and 4 bases lay outside the gene matches. CDR3 DNA: TGTGCCAGCAGTGAAGCTAGGGACAGGAACACCGGGGAGCTGTTTTTT. Protein product: CASSEARDRNTGELFF.

CDR3 DNA: TGCGCCAGCAGCCCTACAGGGGGTGGGGGAGAGACCCAGTACTTC. Residues: CASSPTGGGGETQYF. The chain carries TRBV4-1 and TRBJ2-5; 8 positions agree with TRBD1. This CDR3 has 15 residues. Per the germline V gene, CDR1 is MGHRA and CDR2 is YSYEKL. V dropped 4 bases and J dropped 4; count of bases not matched to a gene: 8.

The rearrangement links TRBV30 to TRBJ2-3, with TRBD2 matching 7 bases. The J segment lost 0 bases and the V segment lost 4 bases, leaving 13 bases of the junction unmatched. Germline V gives CDR1 GTSNPN, CDR2 SVGIG (reference sequence). The CDR3 sequence is 17 residues long. The chain's CDR3 is CAWILHPGSGSTDTQYF. CDR3 in DNA: TGTGCCTGGATATTGCATCCTGGTAGCGGGAGCACAGATACGCAGTATTTT.

The chain uses TRBV6-5 and TRBJ1-6; D unresolved. Germline V CDR1 and CDR2: MNHEY, SVGAGI. V gave up 0 bases and J gave up 8 bases, with 5 bases separating them. The CDR3 is 13 residues long. The chain's CDR3 is CASSYSGDSPLHF. The DNA of the CDR3 is TGTGCCAGCAGTTACTCGGGCGATTCACCCCTCCACTTT.

The CDR3 protein is CASVPPGQQYNEQFF. The CDR3 DNA is TGTGCCAGCGTCCCACCGGGACAGCAATACAATGAGCAGTTCTTC. The chain couples TRBV7-8 to TRBJ2-1, with 7 bases identical to TRBD1. The V segment lost 8 bases and the J segment 4 bases; nucleotides outside the gene matches: 11. The CDR3 runs 15 residues. Germline V lookup: CDR1 SGHVS, CDR2 FQNEAQ. Complete variable domain (other parts from reference TRBV7-8 and TRBJ2-1): GAGVSQSPRYKVAKRGQDVALRCDPISGHVSLFWYQQALGQGPEFLTYFQNEAQLDKSGLPSDRFFAERPEGSVSTLKIQRTQQEDSAVYLCASVPPGQQYNEQFFGPGTRLTVL.

This clone was counted a single time. The genes are TRBV7-9 and TRBJ1-4, with 8 bases aligning to TRBD1. CDR1 is SEHNR, CDR2 FQNEAQ, per germline (reference sequence). This CDR3 has 15 amino acids. The V gene end was trimmed by 1 base and the J gene end by 6 bases; junction bases not matched to a gene: 4. The CDR3 coding sequence is TGTGCCAGCAGCTTAGGGACAGGGCGGGATGAAAAACTGTTTTTT. Amino acids: CASSLGTGRDEKLFF. The entire variable domain, with the rest obtained from reference TRBV7-9 and TRBJ1-4, is as follows: DTGVSQNPRHKITKRGQNVTFRCDPISEHNRLYWYRQTLGQGPEFLTYFQNEAQLEKSRLLSDRFSAERPKGSFSTLEIQRTEQGDSAMYLCASSLGTGRDEKLFFGSGTQLSVL.

This chain joins TRBV30 and TRBJ2-7; 9 positions agree with TRBD1. The CDR3 extends over 19 amino acids. The germline CDR1 and CDR2 sequences are GTSNPN and SVGIG (reference sequence). Trimming removed 3 bases from V and 1 base from J; junction bases left unmatched: 19. CDR3 nucleotide sequence: TGTGCCTGGAGACCGTTCCCGGGACAGGGCCCGGCTCTTTCCTACGAGCAGTACTTC. Translation: CAWRPFPGQGPALSYEQYF.

The chain is built from TRBV11-3 and TRBJ2-1, with TRBD2 identical over 7 bases. Germline V gene sequence: CDR1 SGHNT, CDR2 YENEEA. With V trimmed by 6 bases and J by 7 bases, 3 bases remained unmatched. This CDR3 region has 12 residues. CDR3: CASRNSGNEQFF. The DNA of the CDR3 is TGTGCCAGCAGGAATAGCGGGAATGAGCAGTTCTTC.

The gene calls are TRBV9 and TRBJ2-7; 10 bases are shared with TRBD2. Germline V CDR1 and CDR2: SGDLS, YYNGEE. There are 14 residues in the CDR3. V gave up 4 bases and J gave up 4 bases; unmatched junction bases: 5. CDR3 residues: CASSTGTSAYEQYF. Here the CDR3 DNA reads TGTGCCAGCAGCACCGGGACTAGCGCGTACGAGCAGTACTTC.

The J gene is TRBJ1-6, the V gene TRBV4-1; no clear D gene. V was pared by 4 bases and J by 7 bases, with 14 bases between. Germline V CDR1 and CDR2: MGHRA, YSYEKL. The CDR3 loop spans 15 amino acids. CDR3 sequence reads: CASSLEAAGNSPLHF. CDR3 nucleotide sequence: TGCGCCAGCAGCCTGGAGGCGGCGGGGAATTCACCCCTCCACTTT.

The gene calls are TRBV28 and TRBJ1-5; tentatively, D is TRBD1 (5 bases). V was shortened by 3 bases and J by 6 bases, with 9 bases between the two germline ends. CDR1 is MDHEN and CDR2 is SYDVKM in the germline V gene. This CDR3 contains 13 residues. CDR3 loop: CASSFRVGQPQHF. CDR3 in DNA: TGTGCCAGCAGTTTCAGGGTGGGTCAGCCCCAGCATTTT.